This is a list of T cell receptor beta chains from one sample in a study of beta chain features in type 1 diabetes. Profiling relied on immunoSEQ multiplex PCR, and the TCRdb table lists in-frame clones only, not all of them. The sample gives hundreds of thousands of clones, around 15% of which show up once; about 0.097% is in the top ten. Specimen: naive CD4+ T cells from blood. The receptors originated from a man aged 18 to 30 in good health. Both conserved end residues are part of each CDR3. Fields, in order: D gene, J gene, V gene, clone size, CDR3 protein, CDR3 DNA. D genes are given only for firm matches. Size is omitted from some rows. Given values are once, few, many or a class for expanded clones.

- | TRBJ2-3 | TRBV28 | few | CASSFTVPDTQYF | TGTGCCAGCAGTTTCACGGTACCAGATACGCAGTATTTT
- | TRBJ2-1 | TRBV6-5 | few | CASSSWYEQFF | TGTGCCAGCTCCAGCTGGTATGAGCAGTTCTTC
- | TRBJ1-1 | TRBV27 | few | CASSPLARNTEAFF | TGTGCCAGCAGTCCATTGGCCAGAAACACTGAAGCTTTCTTT
- | TRBJ2-5 | TRBV28 | - | CASSLLGHKKGQETQYF | TGTGCCAGCAGTTTGTTGGGACACAAGAAAGGCCAAGAGACCCAGTACTTC
- | TRBJ1-2 | TRBV7-9 | - | CASSLTESYGYTF | TGTGCCAGCAGTTTGACAGAGAGCTATGGCTACACCTTC
TRBD2 | TRBJ2-1 | TRBV11-1 | few | CASSLAASGTSNEQFF | TGTGCCAGCAGCTTAGCAGCTAGCGGGACTTCTAATGAGCAGTTCTTC
TRBD2 | TRBJ2-5 | TRBV9 | - | CASSVAIGTSGQETQYF | TGTGCCAGCAGCGTAGCAATCGGGACTAGCGGGCAAGAGACCCAGTACTTC
- | TRBJ2-2 | TRBV7-2 | few | CASSLGAGSTGELFF | TGTGCCAGCAGCTTAGGGGCAGGGAGTACCGGGGAGCTGTTTTTT
- | TRBJ2-7 | TRBV7-9 | - | CASSLGAGRTYEQYF | TGTGCCAGCAGCTTAGGGGCGGGTAGGACGTACGAGCAGTACTTC
- | TRBJ2-6 | TRBV27 | - | CASSPNRPGANVLTF | TGTGCCAGCAGTCCTAACAGGCCTGGGGCCAACGTCCTGACTTTC
- | TRBJ1-3 | TRBV15 | few | CATSRQGNTIYF | TGTGCCACCAGCCGACAGGGAAACACCATATATTTT
- | TRBJ2-5 | TRBV18 | - | CASSPGQILDQYF | TGTGCCAGCTCACCAGGACAGATCCTGGACCAGTACTTC
TRBD1 | TRBJ1-5 | TRBV29-1 | - | CSAGQGNQPQHF | TGCAGCGCCGGACAGGGAAATCAGCCCCAGCATTTT
TRBD2 | TRBJ2-3 | TRBV7-9 | few | CASSLGKLAGVGTDTQYF | TGTGCCAGCAGCTTAGGAAAACTAGCGGGAGTCGGCACAGATACGCAGTATTTT
TRBD1 | TRBJ1-2 | TRBV4-3 | few | CASSQGTDYGYTF | TGCGCCAGCAGCCAGGGGACAGACTATGGCTACACCTTC
- | TRBJ2-1 | TRBV28 | - | CASSLYAPTARGEQFF | TGTGCCAGCAGTTTATATGCCCCAACTGCCCGGGGTGAGCAGTTCTTC
- | TRBJ2-3 | TRBV6-5 | few | CASSYTGGPADTQYF | TGTGCCAGCAGTTATACCGGGGGGCCAGCAGATACGCAGTATTTT
TRBD2 | TRBJ2-1 | TRBV29-1 | few | CSARTSGRGFEQFF | TGCAGCGCCCGGACTAGCGGGAGAGGTTTTGAGCAGTTCTTC
- | TRBJ2-7 | TRBV7-9 | - | CASSFGFQDEQYF | TGTGCCAGCAGCTTCGGGTTTCAGGACGAGCAGTACTTC
- | TRBJ1-1 | TRBV7-7 | - | CASSAQVNTEAFF | TGTGCCAGCAGCGCCCAAGTGAACACTGAAGCTTTCTTT
- | TRBJ2-2 | TRBV2 | - | CASSAAGQNTGELFF | TGTGCCAGCAGTGCTGCGGGGCAGAACACCGGGGAGCTGTTTTTT
TRBD2 | TRBJ2-2 | TRBV28 | - | CASSWTSMDTGELFF | TGTGCCAGCAGTTGGACTAGCATGGACACCGGGGAGCTGTTTTTT
- | TRBJ2-5 | TRBV11-1 | few | CASSLHRVGQKETQYF | TGTGCCAGCAGCCTCCATCGCGTAGGACAGAAAGAGACCCAGTACTTC
- | TRBJ2-7 | TRBV4-3 | few | CASSQGLRDRPYEQYF | TGCGCCAGCAGCCAAGGACTCCGGGACCGGCCCTACGAGCAGTACTTC
TRBD2 | TRBJ2-7 | TRBV4-2 | few | CASSQEGLAGGSVQYF | TGTGCCAGCAGCCAAGAGGGACTAGCGGGGGGGAGCGTGCAGTACTTC
- | TRBJ2-7 | TRBV19 | - | CASSDTGIPYEQYF | TGTGCCAGTAGTGACACAGGGATACCCTACGAGCAGTACTTC
- | TRBJ2-7 | TRBV5-1 | few | CASSLNSYEQYF | TGCGCCAGCAGCTTGAACTCCTACGAGCAGTACTTC
TRBD1 | TRBJ1-4 | TRBV7-9 | - | CASSSTGDLNEKLFF | TGTGCCAGCAGCTCGACAGGGGACCTGAATGAAAAACTGTTTTTT
- | TRBJ2-7 | TRBV30 | - | CAWSGRSYEQYF | TGTGCCTGGAGTGGGAGATCCTACGAGCAGTACTTC
- | TRBJ2-7 | TRBV19 | - | CASTDRQGTGDYEQYF | TGTGCCAGTACCGACAGGCAGGGAACGGGAGACTACGAGCAGTACTTC
TRBD1 | TRBJ1-2 | TRBV29-1 | - | CSASRDSYGYTF | TGCAGCGCATCCCGGGACAGCTATGGCTACACCTTC
- | TRBJ1-5 | TRBV28 | - | CASLLAYSNQPQHF | TGTGCCAGCCTTCTTGCCTATAGCAATCAGCCCCAGCATTTT
TRBD2 | TRBJ2-5 | TRBV10-3 | - | CAIRAGVGETQYF | TGTGCCATCAGAGCGGGGGTGGGTGAGACCCAGTACTTC
- | TRBJ2-3 | TRBV18 | few | CASSPYSGSTDTQYF | TGTGCCAGCTCACCATACAGCGGCAGCACAGATACGCAGTATTTT
- | TRBJ2-2 | TRBV28 | - | CASSWTASNTGELFF | TGTGCCAGCAGTTGGACGGCCTCGAACACCGGGGAGCTGTTTTTT
TRBD1 | TRBJ2-7 | TRBV15 | - | CATSRGQQHEQYF | TGTGCCACCAGCAGGGGACAGCAACACGAGCAGTACTTC
- | TRBJ2-1 | TRBV7-3 | - | CASSFGGLNEQFF | TGTGCCAGCAGCTTTGGTGGCCTCAATGAGCAGTTCTTC
- | TRBJ2-3 | TRBV18 | few | CASSPRADTQYF | TGTGCCAGCTCACCACGCGCAGATACGCAGTATTTT
TRBD1 | TRBJ2-3 | TRBV27 | - | CASSDRGIGRDTQYF | TGTGCCAGCAGTGACAGGGGTATAGGGCGAGATACGCAGTATTTT
- | TRBJ2-7 | TRBV19 | - | CASTPFPGAEQYF | TGTGCCAGTACCCCCTTCCCTGGAGCCGAGCAGTACTTC
- | TRBJ1-5 | TRBV7-9 | - | CASSLGDQPQHF | TGTGCCAGCAGCTTAGGAGATCAGCCCCAGCATTTT
- | TRBJ2-1 | TRBV6-1 | once | CASTLRSSYNEQFF | TGTGCCAGCACTCTCAGGAGCTCCTACAATGAGCAGTTCTTC
- | TRBJ1-1 | TRBV7-9 | - | CASSFVTSEAFF | TGTGCCAGCAGCTTTGTCACCTCTGAAGCTTTCTTT
- | TRBJ2-7 | TRBV28 | - | CASSAPGSSYEQYF | TGTGCCAGCAGTGCCCCGGGCAGCTCCTACGAGCAGTACTTC
- | TRBJ1-2 | TRBV19 | few | CASSFQTLTYGYTF | TGTGCCAGTAGTTTCCAGACCCTAACCTATGGCTACACCTTC
- | TRBJ2-2 | TRBV5-4 | - | CASSYTGRTPGISF | TGTGCCAGCAGCTACACAGGGAGAACACCGGGGATCTCTTTT
TRBD1 | TRBJ2-3 | TRBV5-1 | few | CASSPRDRGPDTQYF | TGCGCCAGCAGCCCCCGGGACAGGGGACCAGATACGCAGTATTTT
- | TRBJ1-2 | TRBV27 | - | CASSLRGNYGYTF | TGTGCCAGCAGTTTGAGGGGTAACTATGGCTACACCTTC
- | TRBJ2-2 | TRBV7-7 | - | CAVRTGELFF | TGTGCCGTACGGACCGGGGAGCTGTTTTTT
- | TRBJ2-1 | TRBV30 | - | CAWSGVDKYNEQFF | TGTGCCTGGAGTGGGGTAGATAAATACAATGAGCAGTTCTTC
TRBD2 | TRBJ2-1 | TRBV30 | - | CAWRWMKRGRDEQFF | TGTGCCTGGAGGTGGATGAAGCGGGGTAGGGATGAGCAGTTCTTC
- | TRBJ1-4 | TRBV18 | few | CASSPRGTATNEKLFF | TGTGCCAGCTCACCACGTGGGACTGCAACTAATGAAAAACTGTTTTTT
TRBD1 | TRBJ2-5 | TRBV7-2 | - | CASSSTPGTGARYQETQYF | TGTGCCAGCAGCTCTACCCCCGGGACAGGGGCGCGGTACCAAGAGACCCAGTACTTC